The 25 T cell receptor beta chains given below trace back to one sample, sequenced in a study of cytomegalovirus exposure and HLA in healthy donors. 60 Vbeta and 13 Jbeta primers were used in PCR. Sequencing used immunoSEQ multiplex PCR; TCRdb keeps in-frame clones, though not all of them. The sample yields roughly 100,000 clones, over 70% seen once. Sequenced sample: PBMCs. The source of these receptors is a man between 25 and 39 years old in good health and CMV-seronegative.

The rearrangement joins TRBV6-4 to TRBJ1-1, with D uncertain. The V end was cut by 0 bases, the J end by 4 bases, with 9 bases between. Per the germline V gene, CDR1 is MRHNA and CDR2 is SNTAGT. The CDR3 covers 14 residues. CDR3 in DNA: TGTGCCAGCAGTGACTCTTCGGAGGGCACTGAAGCTTTCTTT. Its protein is CASSDSSEGTEAFF.

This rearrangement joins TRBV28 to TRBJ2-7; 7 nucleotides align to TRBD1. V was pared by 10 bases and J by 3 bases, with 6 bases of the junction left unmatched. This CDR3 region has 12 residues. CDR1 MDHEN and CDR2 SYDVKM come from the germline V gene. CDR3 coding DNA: TGTGCCACCACCGACAGGGACTACGAGCAGTACTTC. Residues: CATTDRDYEQYF.

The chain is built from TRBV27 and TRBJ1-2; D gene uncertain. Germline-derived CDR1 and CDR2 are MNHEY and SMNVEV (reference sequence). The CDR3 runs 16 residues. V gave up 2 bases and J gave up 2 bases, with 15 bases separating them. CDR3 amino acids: CASSLGPLTVNYGYTF. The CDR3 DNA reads TGTGCCAGCAGTTTAGGGCCTCTTACAGTGAACTATGGCTACACCTTC.

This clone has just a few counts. CDR3 nucleotide sequence: TGTGCAGGCGCCCAGGGGCTAAACACAGATACGCAGTATTTT. This sequence encodes CAGAQGLNTDTQYF. V is TRBV2 and J is TRBJ2-3, with a tentative D call TRBD1 (6 bases). Germline-derived CDR1 and CDR2 are SNHLY and FYNNEI. This CDR3 has 14 amino acids.

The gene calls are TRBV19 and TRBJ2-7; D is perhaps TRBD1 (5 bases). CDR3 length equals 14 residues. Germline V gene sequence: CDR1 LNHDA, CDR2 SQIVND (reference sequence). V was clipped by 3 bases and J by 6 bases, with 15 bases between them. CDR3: CASSIGGRVGEQYF. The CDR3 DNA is TGTGCCAGTAGTATTGGCGGCAGGGTGGGCGAGCAGTACTTC. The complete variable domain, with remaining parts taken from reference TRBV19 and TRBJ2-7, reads DGGITQSPKYLFRKEGQNVTLSCEQNLNHDAMYWYRQDPGQGLRLIYYSQIVNDFQKGDIAEGYSVSREKKESFPLTVTSAQKNPTAFYLCASSIGGRVGEQYFGPGTRLTVT.

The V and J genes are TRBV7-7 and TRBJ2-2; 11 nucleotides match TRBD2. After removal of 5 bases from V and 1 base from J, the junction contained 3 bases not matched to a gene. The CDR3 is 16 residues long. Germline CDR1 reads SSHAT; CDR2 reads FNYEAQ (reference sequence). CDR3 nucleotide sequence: TGTGCCAGCAGCCAAGGACTAGCGGGGAACACCGGGGAGCTGTTTTTT. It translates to CASSQGLAGNTGELFF.

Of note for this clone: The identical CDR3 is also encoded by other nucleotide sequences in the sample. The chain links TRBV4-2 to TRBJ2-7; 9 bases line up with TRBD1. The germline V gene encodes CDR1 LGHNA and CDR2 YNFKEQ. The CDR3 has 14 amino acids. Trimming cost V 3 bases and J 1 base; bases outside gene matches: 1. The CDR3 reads CASSQGQGSYEQYF. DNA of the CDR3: TGTGCCAGCAGCCAGGGACAGGGTTCCTACGAGCAGTACTTC.

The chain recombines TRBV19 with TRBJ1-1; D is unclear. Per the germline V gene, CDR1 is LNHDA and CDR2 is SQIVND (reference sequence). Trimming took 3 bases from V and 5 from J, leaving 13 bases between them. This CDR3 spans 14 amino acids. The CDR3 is CASSMGAGYTEAFF. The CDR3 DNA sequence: TGTGCCAGTAGTATGGGTGCAGGTTATACTGAAGCTTTCTTT. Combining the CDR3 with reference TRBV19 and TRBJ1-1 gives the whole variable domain DGGITQSPKYLFRKEGQNVTLSCEQNLNHDAMYWYRQDPGQGLRLIYYSQIVNDFQKGDIAEGYSVSREKKESFPLTVTSAQKNPTAFYLCASSMGAGYTEAFFGQGTRLTVV.

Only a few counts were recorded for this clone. The DNA of the CDR3 is TGCAGCGTTGATACGGGGGTCACAGATACGCAGTATTTT. It encodes CSVDTGVTDTQYF. V usage is TRBV29-1 and J usage is TRBJ2-3, with a possible D match to TRBD2 (6 bases). The CDR3 spans 13 residues. Germline V gene lookup returns CDR1 SQVTM and CDR2 ANQGSEA. The germline V and J ends were trimmed by 3 bases and 2 bases, with 9 bases remaining between them.

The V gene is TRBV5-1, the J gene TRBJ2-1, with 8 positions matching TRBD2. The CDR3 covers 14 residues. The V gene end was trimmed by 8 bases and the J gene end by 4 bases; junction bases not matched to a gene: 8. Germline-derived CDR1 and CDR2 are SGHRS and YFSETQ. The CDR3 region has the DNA TGCGCCAGTTTTGGAACTAGCGGTTACAATGAGCAGTTCTTC. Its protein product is CASFGTSGYNEQFF.

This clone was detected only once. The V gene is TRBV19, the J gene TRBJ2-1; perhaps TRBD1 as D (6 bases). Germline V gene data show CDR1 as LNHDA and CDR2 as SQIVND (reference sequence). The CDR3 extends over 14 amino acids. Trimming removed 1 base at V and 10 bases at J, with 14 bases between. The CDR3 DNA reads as TGTGCCAGTAGTATAGGTTTGGACAGTTCCGAGCAGTTCTTC. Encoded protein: CASSIGLDSSEQFF.

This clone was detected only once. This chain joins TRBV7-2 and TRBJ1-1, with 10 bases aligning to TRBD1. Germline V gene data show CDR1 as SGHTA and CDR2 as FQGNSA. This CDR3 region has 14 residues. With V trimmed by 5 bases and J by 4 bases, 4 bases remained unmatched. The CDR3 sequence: CASSLTGGGTEAFF. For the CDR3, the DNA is TGTGCCAGCAGCCTGACAGGGGGCGGCACTGAAGCTTTCTTT.

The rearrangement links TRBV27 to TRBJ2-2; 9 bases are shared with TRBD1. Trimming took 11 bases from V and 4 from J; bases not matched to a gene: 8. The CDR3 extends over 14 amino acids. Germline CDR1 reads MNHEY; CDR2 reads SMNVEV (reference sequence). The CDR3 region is CASGTGSVTGELFF. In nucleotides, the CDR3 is TGTGCCTCCGGGACAGGGTCGGTCACCGGGGAGCTGTTTTTT.

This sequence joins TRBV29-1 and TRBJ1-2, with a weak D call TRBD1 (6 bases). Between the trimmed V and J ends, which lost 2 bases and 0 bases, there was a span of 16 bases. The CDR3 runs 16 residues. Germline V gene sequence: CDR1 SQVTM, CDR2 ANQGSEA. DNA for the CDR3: TGCAGCGTTGAAAAAGGGCAGGGGCAAGCTAACTATGGCTACACCTTC. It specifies CSVEKGQGQANYGYTF.

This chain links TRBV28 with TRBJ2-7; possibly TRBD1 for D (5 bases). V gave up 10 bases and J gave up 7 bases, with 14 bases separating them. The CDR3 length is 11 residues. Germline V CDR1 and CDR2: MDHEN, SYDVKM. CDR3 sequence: CAIGGALEQYF. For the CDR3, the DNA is TGTGCCATAGGTGGGGCCTTAGAGCAGTACTTC.

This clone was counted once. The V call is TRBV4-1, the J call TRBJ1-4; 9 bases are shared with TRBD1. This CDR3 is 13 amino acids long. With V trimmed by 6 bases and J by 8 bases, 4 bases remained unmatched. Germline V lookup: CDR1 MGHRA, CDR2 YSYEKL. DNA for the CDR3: TGCGCCAGCAGGCGACAGGGGGAGGAAAAACTGTTTTTT. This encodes CASRRQGEEKLFF.

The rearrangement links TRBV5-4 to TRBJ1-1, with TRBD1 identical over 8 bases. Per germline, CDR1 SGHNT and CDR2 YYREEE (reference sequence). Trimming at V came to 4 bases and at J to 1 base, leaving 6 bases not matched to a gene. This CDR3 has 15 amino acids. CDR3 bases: TGTGCCAGCAGCCCAAACAGGGGGGCGAACACTGAAGCTTTCTTT. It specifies CASSPNRGANTEAFF.

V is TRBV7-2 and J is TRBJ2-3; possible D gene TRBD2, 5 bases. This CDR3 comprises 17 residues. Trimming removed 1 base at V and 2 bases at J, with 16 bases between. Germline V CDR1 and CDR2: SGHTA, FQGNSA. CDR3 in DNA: TGTGCCAGCAGCTTAGACCCCGACGGGCGGGTCACAGATACGCAGTATTTT. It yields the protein CASSLDPDGRVTDTQYF.

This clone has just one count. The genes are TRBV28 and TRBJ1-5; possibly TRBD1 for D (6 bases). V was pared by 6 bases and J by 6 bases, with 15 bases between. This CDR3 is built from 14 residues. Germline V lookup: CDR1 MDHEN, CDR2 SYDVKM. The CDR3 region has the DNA TGTGCCAGCAGCCAGCAGGGGAGAGGTCAGCCCCAGCATTTT. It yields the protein CASSQQGRGQPQHF.

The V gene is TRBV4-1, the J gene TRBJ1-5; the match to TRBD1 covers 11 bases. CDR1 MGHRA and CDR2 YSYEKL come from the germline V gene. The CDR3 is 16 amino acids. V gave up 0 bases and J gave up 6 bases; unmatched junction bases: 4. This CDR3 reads CASSQEEGTGGQPQHF. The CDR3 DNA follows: TGCGCCAGCAGCCAAGAAGAAGGGACAGGGGGTCAGCCCCAGCATTTT.

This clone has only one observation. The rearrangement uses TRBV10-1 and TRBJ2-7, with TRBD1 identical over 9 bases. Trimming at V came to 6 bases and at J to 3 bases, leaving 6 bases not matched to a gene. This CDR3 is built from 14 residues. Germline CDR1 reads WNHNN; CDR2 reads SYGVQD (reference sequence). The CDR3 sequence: CASSSDRGDYEQYF. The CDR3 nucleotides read TGCGCCAGCAGCTCGGACAGGGGCGACTACGAGCAGTACTTC.

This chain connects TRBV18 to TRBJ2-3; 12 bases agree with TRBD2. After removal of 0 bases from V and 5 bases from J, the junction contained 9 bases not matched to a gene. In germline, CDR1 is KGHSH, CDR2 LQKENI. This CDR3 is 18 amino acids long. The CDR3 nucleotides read TGTGCCAGCTCACCACCAAACAGACTAGCGGGAGAGTTAGATACGCAGTATTTT. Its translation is CASSPPNRLAGELDTQYF.

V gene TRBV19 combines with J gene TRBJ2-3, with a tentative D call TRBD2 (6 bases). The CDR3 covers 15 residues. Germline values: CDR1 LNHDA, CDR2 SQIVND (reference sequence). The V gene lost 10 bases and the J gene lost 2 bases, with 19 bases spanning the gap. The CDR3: CATRRGLAHTDTQYF. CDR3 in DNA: TGTGCCACACGAAGGGGACTCGCCCACACAGATACGCAGTATTTT.

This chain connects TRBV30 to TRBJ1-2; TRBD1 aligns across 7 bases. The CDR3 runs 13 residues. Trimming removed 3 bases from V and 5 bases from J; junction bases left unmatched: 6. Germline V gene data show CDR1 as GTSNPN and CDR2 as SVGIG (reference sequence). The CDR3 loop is CAWRIQGWYGYTF. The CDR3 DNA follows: TGTGCCTGGAGGATACAGGGGTGGTATGGCTACACCTTC.

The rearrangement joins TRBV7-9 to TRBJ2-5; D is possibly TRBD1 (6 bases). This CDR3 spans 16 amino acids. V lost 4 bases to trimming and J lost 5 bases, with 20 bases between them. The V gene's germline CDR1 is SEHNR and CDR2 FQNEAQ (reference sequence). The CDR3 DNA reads TGTGCCAGCAGCTGGGACATTGGGGGAGTTGTTGAGACCCAGTACTTC. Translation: CASSWDIGGVVETQYF.